The clone carrying this TCR beta chain was seen a few times. Its antigen is unidentified. Measured with immunoSEQ multiplex PCR; TCRdb has only the in-frame clones, and not every one. The profile shows 100,000 to 150,000 clones, 88% of them singletons. This entry is derived from a study of radiation and T cells in renal cell carcinoma. Study background: Nephrectomy followed 15 Gy stereotactic body radiation by 4 weeks.

The V end lost 6 bases, the J end lost 0 bases, and 11 bases lay between the germline ends. Germline CDR1 reads LNHDA; CDR2 reads SQIVND (reference sequence). CDR3 length: 14 residues. Study-wide results and limits: Top tumor clonotypes rose in blood 2 weeks post-radiation, then contracted. Without pretreatment biopsies, baseline tumor clonotype presence was undetermined.

As to time point: blood 2 weeks post-SBRT. Indicated treatment: 15 Gy SBRT to primary tumor, nephrectomy 4 weeks later. Serial blood draws occurred at baseline and 2 and 4 weeks post-SBRT. J is TRBJ1-2 and V is TRBV19, with D possibly TRBD1 on 5 matching bases. Specimen: blood, collected from a patient whose treatment included radiotherapy and nephrectomy. The TCR was taken from a woman in her sixties or seventies with renal cell carcinoma. The CDR3 DNA sequence: TGTGCCAGTAGACTACAAGGGGCTAACTATGGCTACACCTTC. Encoded protein: CASRLQGANYGYTF.